This section outlines one T cell receptor beta chain sequence together with its context. Its recognized antigen is unknown. This specimen belongs to a study of CXCR3-negative and CXCR3-positive naive CD8 T cells (dated by TCRdb to between 2018 and 2020). Context from the whole study: In total, about 140 million TRB reads were obtained, or roughly 1.5 +/- 0.3 million reads per library. The TRBV-TRBJ cluster analysis covered naive subsets from 5 donors and memory cells from 3 donors. The diversity and physicochemical repertoire analyses included about a dozen donors pooled from two independent experiments. Study-wide findings and limitations: TRB CDR3s from CXCR3-positive naive cells showed higher hydrophobicity (lower Kidera factor 4), lower energy, and higher strength and volume indices than CXCR3-negative naive cells. CXCR3 expression partially decreased after cryopreservation, so most assays used freshly isolated PBMCs. Repertoire diversity was comparably high in both naive subsets but much lower in memory CD8+ T cells. Because surface CD5, which has been linked to self-reactivity in mice, was comparable between naive subsets, TCR interaction strength was also inferred from TRB CDR3 physicochemical properties. Similar TRBV-TRBJ usage was shown by naive CXCR3-negative and CXCR3-positive cells from the same donor, whereas distinct patterns were shown by memory cells.

Sequencing took place on a NextSeq 550. The Human TCR Profiling Kit (MiLaboratory) was used to make UMI-labeled 5' RACE TRB cDNA libraries. cDNA synthesis used the entire amount of extracted RNA, and PCR amplification then used the entire amount of cDNA produced. Libraries were prepared in parallel with an identical number of PCR cycles. The paper's processing steps were these. With a requirement of at least two reads per UMI, MIGEC and MiXCR extracted about 48,000 +/- 9,800 unique UMI-labeled TRB cDNA molecules per library. Each library averaged roughly 40,000 +/- 10,000 functional in-frame TRB CDR3 nucleotide clonotypes without stop codons. After each sample was downsampled to 5000 UMI-labeled TRB molecules, VDJtools was used to calculate diversity metrics such as normalized Shannon-Wiener and Chao1. VDJtools was used to calculate clonotype-size-weighted physicochemical properties of the central five CDR3 residues, namely interaction energy, strength, volume and Kidera factor 4. The reads went through TCRdb reprocessing, and each CDR3 protein sequence gets one entry with no DNA. For this entry, the V and J calls and clone size follow TCRdb and not the study's own pipeline. In this sample's table one finds about 120,000 distinct CDR3 sequences. Roughly 0.3% of the sample goes to the ten largest clones.

For each CD8+ T cell subset, flow sorting was done in triplicate, and roughly 310,000 cells per subset went directly into RLT lysis buffer. Naive CD8+ T cells were defined stringently as CD45RO-CCR7+CD27+CD95- to exclude memory contaminants. Peripheral blood mononuclear cells were isolated from buffy coats using standard density gradient centrifugation. Naive CXCR3-negative and CXCR3-positive CD8+ T cells were flow-sorted using a FACSAria III. Total RNA was extracted from sorted cells using an RNeasy Mini Kit. The sample comprised naive CXCR3- CD8+ T cells from blood. The cell subset or site label, as the study defines it: CD45RO-CCR7+CD27+CD95- naive CD8+ T cells lacking CXCR3 (TNR3-). This sequence was found in a human donor in good health. Some clones in this sample may be carry-over from other donors' samples.

The encoded CDR3 is CSVVDPSSYNEQFF. The chain uses TRBV29-1 and TRBJ2-1. CDR1 and CDR2 are drawn from the germline V gene: SQVTM, ANQGSEA. The CDR3 runs 14 residues from the cysteine to the phenylalanine. There is no recorded DNA.